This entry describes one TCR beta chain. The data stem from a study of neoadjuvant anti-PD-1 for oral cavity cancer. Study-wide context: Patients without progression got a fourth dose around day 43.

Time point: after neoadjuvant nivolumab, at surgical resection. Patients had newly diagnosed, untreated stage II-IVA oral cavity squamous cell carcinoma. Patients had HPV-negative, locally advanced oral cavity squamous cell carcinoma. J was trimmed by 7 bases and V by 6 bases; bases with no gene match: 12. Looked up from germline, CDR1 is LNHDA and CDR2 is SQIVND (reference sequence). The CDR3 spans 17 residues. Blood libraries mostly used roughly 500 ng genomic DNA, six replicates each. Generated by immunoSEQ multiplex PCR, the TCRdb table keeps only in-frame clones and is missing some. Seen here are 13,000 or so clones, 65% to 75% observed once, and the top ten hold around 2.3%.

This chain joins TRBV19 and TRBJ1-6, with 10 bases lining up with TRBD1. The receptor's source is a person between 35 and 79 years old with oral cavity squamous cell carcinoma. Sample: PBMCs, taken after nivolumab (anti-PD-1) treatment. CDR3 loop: CASSFTGTGVSNSPLHF. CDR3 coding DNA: TGTGCCAGTAGCTTCACCGGGACAGGGGTTTCGAATTCACCCCTCCACTTT.